The present TCR beta chain was sequenced within a study of blood T cell repertoires in COVID-19. With 6 bases removed from V and 2 bases from J, the gap between germline ends came to 8 bases. This CDR3 has 13 amino acids. Germline V CDR1 and CDR2: MNHEY, SVGAGI. In the original processing: By means of reference gene primer amplification, nucleated cell counts were estimated. Method: immunoSEQ multiplex PCR; TCRdb's copy keeps in-frame clones and lacks some. Clonal size and the V and J genes are those of that table, whereas D and trimming came from the DNA. This sample has more than 350,000 clones, with roughly 89% found just once.

This rearrangement joins TRBV6-5 to TRBJ2-1, with a tentative D call TRBD2 (6 bases). The sample comprised PBMCs or T cells enriched from blood (not recorded which). The sequence derives from a woman aged 45-65 years who had recovered from COVID-19. The CDR3: CASSGTAYNEQFF. CDR3 DNA sequence: TGTGCCAGCAGCGGGACTGCCTACAATGAGCAGTTCTTC.